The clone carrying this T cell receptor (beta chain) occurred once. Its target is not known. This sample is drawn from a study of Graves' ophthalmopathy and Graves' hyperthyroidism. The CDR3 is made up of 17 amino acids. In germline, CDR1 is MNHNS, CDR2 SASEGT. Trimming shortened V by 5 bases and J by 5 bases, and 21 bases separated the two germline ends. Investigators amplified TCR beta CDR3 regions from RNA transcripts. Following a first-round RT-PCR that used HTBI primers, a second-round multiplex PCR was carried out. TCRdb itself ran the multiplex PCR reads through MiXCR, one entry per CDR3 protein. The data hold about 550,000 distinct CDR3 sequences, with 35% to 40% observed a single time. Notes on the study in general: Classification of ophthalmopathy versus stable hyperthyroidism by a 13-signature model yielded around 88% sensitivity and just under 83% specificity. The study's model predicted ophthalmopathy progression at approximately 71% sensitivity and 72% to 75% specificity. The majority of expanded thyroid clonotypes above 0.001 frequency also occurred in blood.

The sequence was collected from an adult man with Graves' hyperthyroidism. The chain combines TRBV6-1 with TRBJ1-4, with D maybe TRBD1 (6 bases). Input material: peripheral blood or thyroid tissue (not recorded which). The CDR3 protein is CASSTVVQGSYNEKLFF. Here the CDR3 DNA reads TGTGCCAGCAGTACAGTGGTCCAGGGGTCCTACAATGAAAAACTGTTTTTT.